One sample yielded the 28 T cell receptor beta chains listed below, sequenced in a study of T cells after yellow fever vaccination (dated by TCRdb to between 2018 and 2021). According to the study, the label for this sample's treatment or condition signals: live attenuated yellow fever vaccine strain. Library construction relied on 5' RACE. Instrument on record: Illumina HiSeq 2500. The raw public data were reprocessed by TCRdb itself: fastp quality trimming at Q25, MiXCR clonotype calling, in-frame beta chains only. Entries that share a CDR3 protein sequence are merged under the most common genes and DNA. In this sample the table shows about 45,000 distinct CDR3 sequences, 5% to 8% of which occur a single time. The top ten clones comprise under 11% of the sample. The source material was PBMCs, either bulk or a sorted T-cell subset (CD4+, CD8+, memory, or dextramer-sorted; not recorded which), sampled 45 days after the yellow fever booster vaccination. Source of these receptors: a man aged 30 to 39 who received the YFV17D yellow fever vaccine.

Many counts were recorded for this clonotype. This sequence joins TRBV4-3 and TRBJ2-2; 11 bases map to TRBD1. Trimming at V came to 3 bases and at J to 3 bases, leaving 6 bases not matched to a gene. The length of the CDR3 is 17 residues. CDR1 and CDR2 from the germline V gene are LGHNA and YSLEER. The CDR3 spells CASSHYRTGGDTGELFF. Here the CDR3 DNA reads TGCGCCAGCAGCCATTACCGGACAGGGGGCGACACCGGGGAGCTGTTTTTT.

This chain links TRBV7-2 with TRBJ2-1, with D unclear. The CDR3 is 14 amino acids. The V gene's germline CDR1 is SGHTA and CDR2 FQGNSA. Trimming removed 5 bases at V and 8 bases at J, with 16 bases between. CDR3 amino acids: CASSLRPQTHEQFF. CDR3 bases: TGTGCCAGCAGCCTCCGACCACAGACTCATGAGCAGTTCTTC.

The table lists this clonotype with a few counts. The rearrangement links TRBV20-1 to TRBJ2-3; D is undetermined. The CDR3 totals 17 residues. The V end lost 6 bases, the J end lost 1 base, and 23 bases lay between the germline ends. Germline V CDR1 and CDR2: DFQATT, SNEGSKA (reference sequence). The CDR3 bases are TGCAGTGCGCTACTCTCAATCCCCGGTTCCCGCACAGATACGCAGTATTTT. Translating gives CSALLSIPGSRTDTQYF.

This clonotype was found many times. The chain joins TRBV20-1 to TRBJ2-3; 9 positions match TRBD1. The junction had 14 bases not matched to a gene; V was cut back by 1 base and J by 6 bases. The CDR3 totals 17 residues. The germline CDR1 and CDR2 sequences are DFQATT and SNEGSKA (reference sequence). In nucleotides, the CDR3 is TGCAGTGCTAGAGTACAGGGGGCTGGCAAGGTTTGGGATACGCAGTATTTT. Translating gives CSARVQGAGKVWDTQYF.

Of note for this clonotype: This may come from a read error, since a much larger clone is one base off. The conserved final phenylalanine or tryptophan is absent from the CDR3, which likely points to a read error. The genes are TRBV3-1 and TRBJ1-1, with no clear D. Per germline, CDR1 LGHDT and CDR2 YNNKEL (reference sequence). The CDR3 is 12 amino acids. Trimming took 3 bases from V and 2 from J, leaving 4 bases between them. CDR3 coding DNA: TGTGCCAGCAGCCACGGAAACACTGAAGCTTTCCTT. The encoded protein is CASSHGNTEAFL.

This clonotype was seen at least ten times. The CDR3 loop reads CASRLAGGSYEQYF. Here the CDR3 DNA reads TGTGCCAGCAGACTAGCGGGAGGTTCCTACGAGCAGTACTTC. The chain carries TRBV28 and TRBJ2-7; 12 bases are a match to TRBD2. J gave up 1 base and V 6 bases, and 1 base lay outside the gene matches. Germline values: CDR1 MDHEN, CDR2 SYDVKM. The CDR3 length is 14 residues.

The table lists this clonotype with many counts. The chain combines TRBV20-1 with TRBJ1-6; a weak D match, TRBD1 (5 bases). Germline V gene lookup returns CDR1 DFQATT and CDR2 SNEGSKA (reference sequence). The length of the CDR3 is 14 residues. Trimming stripped 1 base from V and 9 bases from J, with 13 bases between. The CDR3: CSARVGLGGSPLHF. For the CDR3, the DNA is TGCAGTGCTAGAGTCGGACTCGGGGGTTCACCCCTCCACTTT.

This clonotype has more than one count but fewer than ten. The V call is TRBV5-4, the J call TRBJ2-5, with D perhaps assigned TRBD1 or TRBD2 (5 bases each). The V gene lost 0 bases and the J gene lost 3 bases, with 9 bases spanning the gap. The germline V gene has CDR1 SGHNT and CDR2 YYREEE (reference sequence). The CDR3 sequence is 14 residues long. The CDR3 bases are TGTGCCAGCAGCTTGGTAGTGGGGGAAGAGACCCAGTACTTC. It encodes CASSLVVGEETQYF.

This clonotype was detected many times. The V and J genes are TRBV5-6 and TRBJ2-7; D may be TRBD2 (5 bases). CDR3 size: 13 residues. Germline lookup yields CDR1 SGHDT and CDR2 YYEEEE. The V end lost 1 base, the J end lost 1 base, and 6 bases lay between the germline ends. This CDR3 is CASSLTRSYEQYF. DNA of the CDR3: TGTGCCAGCAGCTTGACTAGGTCCTACGAGCAGTACTTC.

In its sample, this clonotype was seen many times. The chain uses TRBV20-1 and TRBJ2-7; D ambiguous. Trimming removed 3 bases at V and 3 bases at J, with 15 bases between. CDR3 length equals 14 residues. The germline V gene has CDR1 DFQATT and CDR2 SNEGSKA (reference sequence). The CDR3 loop reads CSARGSPLSYEQYF. As DNA, the CDR3 is TGCAGTGCTAGGGGCTCCCCATTAAGCTACGAGCAGTACTTC.

This clonotype has a count of ten or more. The chain links TRBV6-2 or TRBV6-3 to TRBJ2-5; D gene unclear. The CDR3 sequence is 12 residues long. In germline, CDR1 is MNHEY, CDR2 SVGEGT. Trimming took off 7 bases at V and 7 bases at J, with 13 bases between the two ends. The CDR3 nucleotides are TGTGCCAGCAAGGTGTCCAGAGGGACCCAGTACTTC. Its protein product is CASKVSRGTQYF.

This clonotype was found many times. The chain couples TRBV2 to TRBJ2-3; no reliable D call. Trimming removed 3 bases from V and 3 bases from J, with 10 bases in between. This CDR3 has 14 residues. The V gene's germline CDR1 is SNHLY and CDR2 FYNNEI. Here the CDR3 DNA reads TGTGCCAGCAGTGATAGGAGCCGAACAGATACGCAGTATTTT. This codes for CASSDRSRTDTQYF.

This clonotype was seen at least ten times. The rearrangement links TRBV6-1 to TRBJ1-1; D is undetermined. This CDR3 has 14 residues. V lost 4 bases to trimming and J lost 4 bases, with 13 bases between them. Germline CDR1 and CDR2: MNHNS and SASEGT. The CDR3 region has the DNA TGTGCCAGCAGTGCTTTTTCGGGCGCCACTGAAGCTTTCTTT. Amino acids: CASSAFSGATEAFF.

This clonotype was seen only a few times. This chain joins TRBV7-2 and TRBJ2-7; no firm D call. Per germline, CDR1 SGHTA and CDR2 FQGNSA. There are 13 residues in the CDR3. Trimming pared 1 base from V and 5 bases from J, leaving 9 bases between. The CDR3 DNA sequence: TGTGCCAGCAGCTTAGGGATCTCGGACGAGCAGTACTTC. As protein: CASSLGISDEQYF. Complete variable domain (other parts from reference TRBV7-2 and TRBJ2-7): GAGVSQSPSNKVTEKGKDVELRCDPISGHTALYWYRQSLGQGLEFLIYFQGNSAPDKSGLPSDRFSAERTGGSVSTLTIQRTQQEDSAVYLCASSLGISDEQYFGPGTRLTVT.

This clonotype showed up many times. The V and J genes are TRBV7-8 and TRBJ2-3; tentatively, D is TRBD1 (6 bases). This CDR3 is built from 15 residues. V lost 5 bases and J 1 base, leaving 13 bases between the germline ends. Germline V gene sequence: CDR1 SGHVS, CDR2 FQNEAQ. The CDR3 is CASSRVGGRTDTQYF. DNA for the CDR3: TGTGCCAGCAGCCGTGTAGGGGGACGCACAGATACGCAGTATTTT.

The V call is TRBV5-4, the J call TRBJ2-1; a possible D gene is TRBD1 (6 bases). This CDR3 is built from 15 residues. Trimming removed 4 bases from V and 7 bases from J, with 18 bases in between. Germline CDR1 and CDR2: SGHNT and YYREEE (reference sequence). The CDR3 bases are TGTGCCAGCAGCCCAGGGGCTGGCACTACAAATGAGCAGTTCTTC. Amino acids: CASSPGAGTTNEQFF.

This clonotype was seen at least ten times. The CDR3 DNA reads TGTGCCAGTACCATGGGAGTTGCTGAAGCTTTCTTT. This translates into CASTMGVAEAFF. The V call is TRBV19, the J call TRBJ1-1; D unresolved. Germline CDR1 and CDR2: LNHDA and SQIVND (reference sequence). This CDR3 has 12 residues. Trimming stripped 7 bases from V and 6 bases from J, with 12 bases between.

In its sample, this clonotype was seen a few times. The chain carries TRBV6-5 and TRBJ2-3; D may correspond to TRBD1 or TRBD2 (6 bases each). In germline, CDR1 is MNHEY, CDR2 SVGAGI. This CDR3 is 14 amino acids long. The germline V and J ends were trimmed by 8 bases and 1 base, with 13 bases remaining between them. The CDR3 loop is CASRLGGGTDTQYF. The CDR3 coding sequence is TGTGCCAGCCGACTAGGGGGAGGCACAGATACGCAGTATTTT.

This clonotype was detected many times. The chain links TRBV12-3 or TRBV12-4 to TRBJ2-5; the D is unclear. With 6 bases removed from V and 4 bases from J, the gap between germline ends came to 15 bases. CDR3 length: 14 residues. The CDR3 reads CASSPTGRGETQYF. CDR3 DNA: TGTGCCAGCAGCCCCACCGGGCGCGGAGAGACCCAGTACTTC.

In its sample, this clonotype was seen many times. V and J are TRBV29-1 and TRBJ1-2; 7 bases are a match to TRBD1. The CDR3 is 11 residues long. Trimming at V came to 4 bases and at J to 8 bases, leaving 4 bases not matched to a gene. Per germline, CDR1 SQVTM and CDR2 ANQGSEA. The CDR3 DNA reads TGCAGCGTTGGACAGGGTGGCGGCTACACCTTC. Residues: CSVGQGGGYTF.

This clonotype was recorded a few times. The chain is built from TRBV12-3 or TRBV12-4 and TRBJ2-7, with D unresolved. Trimming pared 4 bases from V and 7 bases from J, leaving 17 bases between. This CDR3 comprises 14 residues. In nucleotides, the CDR3 is TGTGCCAGCAGTTCTTCCGGGCAGTGGAAGGAGCAGTACTTC. Translated: CASSSSGQWKEQYF.

The chain has TRBV27 and TRBJ2-1, with D maybe TRBD2 (5 bases). Germline V lookup: CDR1 MNHEY, CDR2 SMNVEV (reference sequence). The CDR3 has 13 residues. V dropped 2 bases and J dropped 8 bases, with 10 bases sitting between them. CDR3 in amino acids: CASSLTSGYEQFF. For the CDR3, the DNA is TGTGCCAGCAGTTTAACTTCGGGGTATGAGCAGTTCTTC.

This clonotype was recorded a few times. The rearrangement links TRBV20-1 to TRBJ2-7; perhaps TRBD2 as D (6 bases). The germline V gene encodes CDR1 DFQATT and CDR2 SNEGSKA (reference sequence). The germline V and J ends were trimmed by 6 bases and 0 bases, with 9 bases remaining between them. The CDR3 runs 12 residues. The CDR3 nucleotides read TGCAGTGCCCTGACTAGCTCCTACGAGCAGTACTTC. Translated, it gives CSALTSSYEQYF.

The chain couples TRBV5-6 to TRBJ2-4; either TRBD1 or TRBD2 may supply D (5 bases each). Trimming stripped 0 bases from V and 0 bases from J, with 10 bases between. The CDR3 totals 16 residues. Germline CDR1 reads SGHDT; CDR2 reads YYEEEE. The CDR3 DNA is TGTGCCAGCAGCTTGGTCGGGGACCTAGCCAAAAACATTCAGTACTTC. It codes for CASSLVGDLAKNIQYF. Full variable domain (missing parts from reference TRBV5-6 and TRBJ2-4): DAGVTQSPTHLIKTRGQQVTLRCSPKSGHDTVSWYQQALGQGPQFIFQYYEEEERQRGNFPDRFSGHQFPNYSSELNVNALLLGDSALYLCASSLVGDLAKNIQYFGAGTRLSVL.

This clonotype was seen a few times. The J gene is TRBJ2-2, the V gene TRBV4-1; tentatively, D is TRBD1 or TRBD2 (5 bases each). Trimming left V 1 base short and J 1 base short, with 22 bases between. In germline, CDR1 is MGHRA, CDR2 YSYEKL. This CDR3 has 20 amino acids. The CDR3 region is CASSQARGRATNRNTGELFF. The CDR3 DNA is TGCGCCAGCAGCCAAGCGAGGGGCAGAGCCACCAATCGGAACACCGGGGAGCTGTTTTTT.

This clonotype was counted between two and nine times. CDR3 amino acids: CARSFQGCNQPQHF. CDR3 bases: TGTGCCAGAAGCTTCCAGGGTTGCAATCAGCCCCAGCATTTT. The V call is TRBV5-3, the J call TRBJ1-5; tentatively, D is TRBD1 (5 bases). TRBV5-3 is assigned to the ORF class and has an uncertain function. CDR3 size: 14 residues. The germline V and J ends were trimmed by 2 bases and 2 bases, with 8 bases remaining between them.

The chain couples TRBV20-1 to TRBJ2-7; no reliable D call. CDR1 is DFQATT and CDR2 is SNEGSKA in the germline V gene (reference sequence). The CDR3 sequence is 14 residues long. Trimming took 4 bases from V and 4 from J, leaving 17 bases between them. For the CDR3, the DNA is TGCAGTGCTACACCAGACTCCGCAAGATACGAGCAGTACTTC. Protein: CSATPDSARYEQYF.

There are a few counts of this clonotype. This chain's CDR3 is CASSQRPGYGYTF. As DNA, the CDR3 is TGCGCCAGCAGCCAACGTCCCGGCTATGGCTACACCTTC. The V call is TRBV4-3, the J call TRBJ1-2; no clear D. This CDR3 is built from 13 residues. The germline V gene encodes CDR1 LGHNA and CDR2 YSLEER. Deletions cut 2 bases from V and 4 bases from J, with 8 bases between.